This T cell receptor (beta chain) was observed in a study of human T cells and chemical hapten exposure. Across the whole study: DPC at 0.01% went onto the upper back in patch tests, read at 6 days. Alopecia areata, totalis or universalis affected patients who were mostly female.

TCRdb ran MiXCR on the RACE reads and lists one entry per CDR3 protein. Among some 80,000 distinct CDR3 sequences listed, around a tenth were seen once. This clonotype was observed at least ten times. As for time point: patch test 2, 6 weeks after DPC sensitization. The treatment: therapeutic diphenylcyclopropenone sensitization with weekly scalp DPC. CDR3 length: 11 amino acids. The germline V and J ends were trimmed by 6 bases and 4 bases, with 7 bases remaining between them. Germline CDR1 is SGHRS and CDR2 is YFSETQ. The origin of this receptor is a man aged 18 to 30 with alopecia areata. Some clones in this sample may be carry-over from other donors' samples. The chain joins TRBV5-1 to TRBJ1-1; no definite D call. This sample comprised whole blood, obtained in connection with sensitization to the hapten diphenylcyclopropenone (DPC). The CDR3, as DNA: TGCGCCAGCAAGAAAAGCACTGAAGCTTTCTTT. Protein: CASKKSTEAFF.